Listed below are T cell receptor beta chains from one sample, sequenced in a study of identical twins. TCRdb recomputed calls from the 5' RACE reads with MiXCR, one row per CDR3 protein. This table holds roughly 770,000 distinct CDR3 sequences, 18% found once. In addition, the sample was reused for a study of T cells expressing NK-cell markers.

The sequenced sample consisted of PBMCs. Receptor source: a woman under 30 in good health. CDR3s include the opening cysteine and the closing phenylalanine or tryptophan. A D gene is named only where the DNA matches it firmly. For some rows the clone size is stated as once, few or many, or as a class when expanded; others skip it.

v_call	d_call	clone_size	j_call	cdr3_nt	cdr3_aa
TRBV3-1	.	few	TRBJ2-7	TGTGCCAGCAGCCAATTACCTGCAAACTACGAGCAGTACTTC	CASSQLPANYEQYF
TRBV20-1	.	few	TRBJ1-1	TGCAGTGCTGTACAGGGACCGAACACTGAAGCTTTCTTT	CSAVQGPNTEAFF
TRBV12-3/TRBV12-4	.	.	TRBJ1-5	TGTGCCAGCAGTCCCCCAGGGATGGGGCACCAGCCCCAGCATTTT	CASSPPGMGHQPQHF
TRBV12-3/TRBV12-4	.	.	TRBJ1-4	TGTGCCAGCAGTTCAACAGGGAATAGGAATGAAAAACTGTTTTTT	CASSSTGNRNEKLFF
TRBV7-8	TRBD2	few	TRBJ2-3	TGTGCCAGCAGCCAGGGACTAGCGGGGGGACCGACAGATACGCAGTATTTT	CASSQGLAGGPTDTQYF
TRBV9	.	few	TRBJ2-1	TGTGCCAGCAGCCCCCGGCCCCGTGAGCAGTTCTTC	CASSPRPREQFF
TRBV5-1	.	few	TRBJ2-5	TGCGCCAGCAGGGTGGCTCCTGGGGAGACCCAGTACTTC	CASRVAPGETQYF
TRBV20-1	.	.	TRBJ2-1	TGCAGCTTTAGCGGAAGCTCCTACAATGAGCAGTTCTTC	CSFSGSSYNEQFF
TRBV15	.	few	TRBJ2-5	TGTGCCACCAGCAGAGGGGGGTCAGGCCAAGAGACCCAGTACTTC	CATSRGGSGQETQYF
TRBV7-9	.	few	TRBJ2-1	TGTGCCAGCCTGACATCCGGGACGTGGGAGGAGCAGTTCTTC	CASLTSGTWEEQFF
TRBV6-6	.	.	TRBJ2-3	TGTGCCAGCAGTTATGAGAGGGATACGCAGTATTTT	CASSYERDTQYF
TRBV7-2	.	.	TRBJ1-2	TGTGCCAGCAGCTTGGAGGCGATCCTACCCTTGTACACCTTC	CASSLEAILPLYTF
TRBV23-1	.	.	TRBJ2-7	TGCGCCCTTAACCGGAGTCGGCAGTACTTC	CALNRSRQYF
TRBV18	.	.	TRBJ2-3	TGTGCCAGCTCACCACCAAGGTCTAGCACAGATACGCAGTATTTT	CASSPPRSSTDTQYF
TRBV20-1	TRBD2	few	TRBJ2-7	TGCAGTGCTAGAGCTCTAGCGGGGGTTCCCGGGGTGGAGGGGGAGCAGTACTTC	CSARALAGVPGVEGEQYF
TRBV20-1	TRBD2	.	TRBJ2-5	TGCAGTGCGCTAGATCCTAGCGGGGAAGAGACCCAGTACTTC	CSALDPSGEETQYF
TRBV18	TRBD1	.	TRBJ1-2	TGTGCCAGCTCACCGGCGGACAGGGGCTATGGCTACACCTTC	CASSPADRGYGYTF
TRBV4-1	TRBD1	.	TRBJ2-7	TGCGCCAGCAGCCAAATCGACAGGGCTAAGGCCTACGAGCAGTACTTC	CASSQIDRAKAYEQYF
TRBV29-1	.	few	TRBJ2-3	TGCAGCGTGGTGGGGAAGGGTACAGATACGCAGTATTTT	CSVVGKGTDTQYF
TRBV18	.	.	TRBJ2-7	TGTGCCAGCTCACCAGGGGAAGTATTCCAGCAGTACTTC	CASSPGEVFQQYF
TRBV20-1	.	few	TRBJ2-7	TGCAGTGCAAGGCTAGCGAATGACTTACGAGAGCAGTACTTC	CSARLANDLREQYF
TRBV7-7	.	.	TRBJ1-4	TGTGCTAGCAGCCGAGGGGCAGGTCGGGAAAAACTGTTTTTT	CASSRGAGREKLFF
TRBV10-3	.	.	TRBJ2-1	TGTGCCATCAGCGACCGGGACCCACAAATCTTCAATGAGCAGTTCTTC	CAISDRDPQIFNEQFF
TRBV30	.	.	TRBJ2-7	TGTGCCTGGAGTGTACCTACGGTAATGGCCGAGCAGTACTTC	CAWSVPTVMAEQYF
TRBV11-2	TRBD2	.	TRBJ2-5	TGTGCCAGCAGTTCCCTGCTAGCGGGGGTGTACCAAGAGACCCAGTACTTC	CASSSLLAGVYQETQYF
TRBV10-3	.	.	TRBJ2-7	TGTGCCATCAGTGTTAATCAGGGCGAGCAGTACTTC	CAISVNQGEQYF
TRBV27	.	.	TRBJ1-2	TGTGCCAGCAGTTCCGGACCTAATGGCTACACCTTC	CASSSGPNGYTF
TRBV20-1	.	few	TRBJ1-1	TGCAGTGCCTCCCCAGCGAACACTGAAGCTTTCTTT	CSASPANTEAFF
TRBV6-1	.	.	TRBJ2-3	TGTGCCAGCAGTGAGTTAGGCGGGGGCACAGATACGCAGTATTTT	CASSELGGGTDTQYF
TRBV7-2	TRBD1	.	TRBJ2-7	TGTGCCAGCAGCTTACGTCCCGGACAGGTCGGGAACGAGCAGTACTTC	CASSLRPGQVGNEQYF
TRBV3-1	.	many	TRBJ2-1	TGTGCCAGCAGCCATGGGCTGTCGCTCGATGAGCAGTTCTTC	CASSHGLSLDEQFF
TRBV29-1	.	.	TRBJ2-3	TGCAGCACATACACAGATACGCAGTATTTT	CSTYTDTQYF
TRBV12-3/TRBV12-4	TRBD1	few	TRBJ1-5	TGTGCCAGCAGTTTTGGAGACAGGGACCTCCCCAAGCCCCAGCATTTT	CASSFGDRDLPKPQHF
TRBV12-3/TRBV12-4	.	.	TRBJ1-2	TGTGCCAGCAGTCCCGACCCGGGCAGGTGGGCAATCACCTTC	CASSPDPGRWAITF
TRBV20-1	TRBD2	few	TRBJ2-1	TGCAGTGCTAGAGCGGGCGGGGGACCGCGGAGCTCCTACAATGAGCAGTTCTTC	CSARAGGGPRSSYNEQFF
TRBV6-2/TRBV6-3	TRBD2	many	TRBJ2-7	TGTGCCAGCGTAAATCCCGGGACTAGTCCCTACGAGCAGTACTTC	CASVNPGTSPYEQYF
TRBV3-1	TRBD1	.	TRBJ2-2	TGTGCCAGCAGCAGAAACAGGGGGTCCCCCGTGAACACCGGGGAGCTGTTTTTT	CASSRNRGSPVNTGELFF
TRBV20-1	TRBD2	.	TRBJ2-3	TGCAGTGCTCTAAATGCGCGGGAGGTGCCAGATACGCAGTATTTT	CSALNAREVPDTQYF
TRBV12-3/TRBV12-4	.	.	TRBJ1-3	TGTGCCAGCAGTTTAGGGGCAGGGAGCTCTGGAAACACCATATATTTT	CASSLGAGSSGNTIYF
TRBV11-2	.	.	TRBJ2-3	TGTGCCAGCATCGTAAGGGGGGGGGCAGATACGCAGTATTTT	CASIVRGGADTQYF
TRBV5-1	.	few	TRBJ1-1	TGCGCCAGCAGCTTGCGGCCACTGAACACTGAAGCTTTCTTT	CASSLRPLNTEAFF
TRBV20-1	TRBD2	.	TRBJ2-4	TGCAGTGCCATTAGCGCCGGGACTAGCGGGAGTGTGTGGAACATTCAGTACTTC	CSAISAGTSGSVWNIQYF